This TCR beta chain was captured in a study of monozygotic twins with inflammatory bowel disease. The authors used about 3.5 ug of total RNA per TCR library. From its re-call of the 5' RACE reads, TCRdb lists each CDR3 protein once, without DNA. This specimen shows about 210,000 distinct CDR3 sequences; the ten leading clones hold approximately 7.7%. CDR1 and CDR2 (germline): KGHDR, SFDVKD. This CDR3 is 17 amino acids long. The chain links TRBV24-1 to TRBJ2-1; the TRBD2 assignment by TCRdb is unverifiable without DNA. This TCR came from a human donor with ulcerative colitis or Crohn's disease, or a healthy co-twin of an affected twin (not recorded which). The sequencing input was blood. CDR3 in amino acids: CATSDSGLAHTYNEQFF.